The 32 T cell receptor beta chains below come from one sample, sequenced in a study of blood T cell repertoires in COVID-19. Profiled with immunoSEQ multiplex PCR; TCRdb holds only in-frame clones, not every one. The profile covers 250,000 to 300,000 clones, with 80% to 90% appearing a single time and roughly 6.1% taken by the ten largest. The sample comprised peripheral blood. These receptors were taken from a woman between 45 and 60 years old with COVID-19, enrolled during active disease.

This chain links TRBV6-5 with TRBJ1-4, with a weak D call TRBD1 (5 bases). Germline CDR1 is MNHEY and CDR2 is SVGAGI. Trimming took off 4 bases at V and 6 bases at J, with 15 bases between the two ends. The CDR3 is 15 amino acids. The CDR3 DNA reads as TGTGCCAGCAGTTTCCAGGGCCAACGAGATGAAAAACTGTTTTTT. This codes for CASSFQGQRDEKLFF.

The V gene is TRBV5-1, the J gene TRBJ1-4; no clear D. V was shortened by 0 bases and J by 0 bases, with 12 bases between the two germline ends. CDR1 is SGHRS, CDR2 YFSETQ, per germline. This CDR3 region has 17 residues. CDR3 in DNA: TGCGCCAGCAGCTTGGCTCCGGCAGGCGCAACTAATGAAAAACTGTTTTTT. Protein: CASSLAPAGATNEKLFF.

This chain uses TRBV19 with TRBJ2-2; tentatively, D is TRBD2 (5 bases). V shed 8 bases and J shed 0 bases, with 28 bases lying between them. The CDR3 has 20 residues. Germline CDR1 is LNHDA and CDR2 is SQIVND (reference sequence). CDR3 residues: CASPPRKTPADPANTGELFF. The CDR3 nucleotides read TGTGCCAGTCCCCCCCGGAAAACCCCAGCGGATCCGGCGAACACCGGGGAGCTGTTTTTT.

The CDR3 loop reads CASSRDQARGTEAFF. In DNA, the CDR3 is TGTGCCAGCAGCCGGGATCAGGCCCGAGGCACTGAAGCTTTCTTT. The V call is TRBV11-2, the J call TRBJ1-1; D gene unclear. With 5 bases removed from V and 4 bases from J, the gap between germline ends came to 17 bases. Germline-derived CDR1 and CDR2 are SGHAT and FQNNGV. The CDR3 extends over 15 amino acids.

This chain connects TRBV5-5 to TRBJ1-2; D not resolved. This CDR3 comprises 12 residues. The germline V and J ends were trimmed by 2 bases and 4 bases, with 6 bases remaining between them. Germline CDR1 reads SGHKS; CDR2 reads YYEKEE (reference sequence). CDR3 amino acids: CASSFAAYGYTF. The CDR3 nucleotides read TGTGCCAGCAGCTTCGCGGCCTATGGCTACACCTTC. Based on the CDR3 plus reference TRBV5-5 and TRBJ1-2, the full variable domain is DAGVTQSPTHLIKTRGQQVTLRCSPISGHKSVSWYQQVLGQGPQFIFQYYEKEERGRGNFPDRFSARQFPNYSSELNVNALLLGDSALYLCASSFAAYGYTFGSGTRLTVV.

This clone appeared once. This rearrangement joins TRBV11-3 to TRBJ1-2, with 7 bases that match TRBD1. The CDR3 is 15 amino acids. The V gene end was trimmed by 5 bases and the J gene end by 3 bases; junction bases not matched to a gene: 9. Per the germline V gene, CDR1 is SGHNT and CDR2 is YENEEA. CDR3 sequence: CASSQGQAPDYGYTF. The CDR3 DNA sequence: TGTGCCAGCAGCCAAGGACAGGCCCCGGACTATGGCTACACCTTC.

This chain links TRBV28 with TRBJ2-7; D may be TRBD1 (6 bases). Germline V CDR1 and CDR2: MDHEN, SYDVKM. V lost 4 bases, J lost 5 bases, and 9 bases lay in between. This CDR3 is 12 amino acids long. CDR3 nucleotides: TGTGCCAGCAGTTCTCAGGGGCACGAGCAGTACTTC. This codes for CASSSQGHEQYF.

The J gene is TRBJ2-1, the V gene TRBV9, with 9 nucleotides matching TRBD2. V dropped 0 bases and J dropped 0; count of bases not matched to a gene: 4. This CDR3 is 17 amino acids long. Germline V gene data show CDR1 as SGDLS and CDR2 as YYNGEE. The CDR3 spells CASSVGSGGSSYNEQFF. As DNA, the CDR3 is TGTGCCAGCAGCGTAGGTAGCGGGGGAAGCTCCTACAATGAGCAGTTCTTC.

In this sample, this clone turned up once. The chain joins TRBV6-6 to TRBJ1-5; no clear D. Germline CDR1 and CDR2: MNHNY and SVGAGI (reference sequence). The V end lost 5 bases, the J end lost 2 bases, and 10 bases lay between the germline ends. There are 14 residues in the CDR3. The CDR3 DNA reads TGTGCCAGCAGTCGCATGATAGGCAATCAGCCCCAGCATTTT. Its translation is CASSRMIGNQPQHF.

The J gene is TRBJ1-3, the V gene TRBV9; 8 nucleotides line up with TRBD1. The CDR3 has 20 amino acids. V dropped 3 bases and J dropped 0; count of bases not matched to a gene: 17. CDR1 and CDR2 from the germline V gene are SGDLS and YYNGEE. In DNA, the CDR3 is TGTGCCAGCAGCGGCATACAGGGGGGCCCCTCCAGGAACTCTGGAAACACCATATATTTT. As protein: CASSGIQGGPSRNSGNTIYF.

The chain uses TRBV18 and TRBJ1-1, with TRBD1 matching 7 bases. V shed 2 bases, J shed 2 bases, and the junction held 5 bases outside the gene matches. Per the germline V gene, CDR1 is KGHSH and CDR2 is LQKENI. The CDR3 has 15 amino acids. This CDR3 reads CASSPGTALNTEAFF. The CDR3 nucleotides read TGTGCCAGCTCACCAGGGACAGCATTAAACACTGAAGCTTTCTTT. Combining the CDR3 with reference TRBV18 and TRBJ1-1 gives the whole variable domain NAGVMQNPRHLVRRRGQEARLRCSPMKGHSHVYWYRQLPEEGLKFMVYLQKENIIDESGMPKERFSAEFPKEGPSILRIQQVVRGDSAAYFCASSPGTALNTEAFFGQGTRLTVV.

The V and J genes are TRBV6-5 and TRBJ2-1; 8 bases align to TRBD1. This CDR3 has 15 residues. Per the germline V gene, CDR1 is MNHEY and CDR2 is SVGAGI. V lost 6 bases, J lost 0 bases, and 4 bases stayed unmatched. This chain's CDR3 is CASRLDRGSYNEQFF. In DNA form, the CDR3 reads TGTGCCAGCAGGCTCGACAGGGGCTCCTACAATGAGCAGTTCTTC.

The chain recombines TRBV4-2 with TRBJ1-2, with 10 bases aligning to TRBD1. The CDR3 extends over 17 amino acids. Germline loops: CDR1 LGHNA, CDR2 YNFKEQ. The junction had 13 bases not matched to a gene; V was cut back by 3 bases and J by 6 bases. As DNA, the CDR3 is TGTGCCAGCAGCCATCCCGTCGACAGGGGGCGCAGGAATGGCTACACCTTC. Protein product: CASSHPVDRGRRNGYTF.

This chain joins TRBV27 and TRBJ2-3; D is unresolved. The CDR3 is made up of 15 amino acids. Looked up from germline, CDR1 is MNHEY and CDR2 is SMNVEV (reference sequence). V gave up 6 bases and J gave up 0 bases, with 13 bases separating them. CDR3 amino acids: CASRTLTSSTDTQYF. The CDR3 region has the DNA TGTGCCAGCAGGACCTTGACATCTAGCACAGATACGCAGTATTTT.

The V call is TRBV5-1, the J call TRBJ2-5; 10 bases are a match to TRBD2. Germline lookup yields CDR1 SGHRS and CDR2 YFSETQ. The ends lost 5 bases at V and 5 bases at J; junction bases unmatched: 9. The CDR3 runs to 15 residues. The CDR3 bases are TGCGCCAGCAGACGCTCGAGCGGGAGGGTGGAGACCCAGTACTTC. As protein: CASRRSSGRVETQYF.

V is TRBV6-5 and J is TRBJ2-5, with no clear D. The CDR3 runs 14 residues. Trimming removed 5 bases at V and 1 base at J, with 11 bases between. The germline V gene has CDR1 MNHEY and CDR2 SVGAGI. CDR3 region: CASSNLGLQETQYF. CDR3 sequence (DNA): TGTGCCAGCAGTAACTTGGGCCTCCAAGAGACCCAGTACTTC.

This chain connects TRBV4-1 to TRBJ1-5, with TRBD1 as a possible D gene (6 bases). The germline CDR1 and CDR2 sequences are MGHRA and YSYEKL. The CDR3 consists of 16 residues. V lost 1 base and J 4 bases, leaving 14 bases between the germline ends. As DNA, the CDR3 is TGCGCCAGCAGCCAAGTCACGGGGACATTTAATCAGCCCCAGCATTTT. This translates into CASSQVTGTFNQPQHF.

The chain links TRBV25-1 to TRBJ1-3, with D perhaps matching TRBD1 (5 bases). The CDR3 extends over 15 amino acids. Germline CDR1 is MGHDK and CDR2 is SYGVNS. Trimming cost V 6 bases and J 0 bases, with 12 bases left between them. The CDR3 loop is CASRDDRGSGNTIYF. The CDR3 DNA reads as TGTGCCAGCAGAGACGACAGAGGCTCTGGAAACACCATATATTTT.

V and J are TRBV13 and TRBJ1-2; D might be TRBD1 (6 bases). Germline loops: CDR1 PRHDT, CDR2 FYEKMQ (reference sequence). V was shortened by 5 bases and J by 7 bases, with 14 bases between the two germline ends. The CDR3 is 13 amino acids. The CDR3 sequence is CASSEDSEIGYTF. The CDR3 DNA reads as TGTGCCAGCAGCGAGGACAGTGAGATTGGCTACACCTTC.

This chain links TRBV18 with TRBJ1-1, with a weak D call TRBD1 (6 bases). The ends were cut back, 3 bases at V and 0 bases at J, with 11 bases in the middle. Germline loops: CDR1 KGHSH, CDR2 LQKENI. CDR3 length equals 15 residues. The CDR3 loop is CASSPRGQLNTEAFF. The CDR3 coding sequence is TGTGCCAGCTCACCCCGCGGACAGTTGAACACTGAAGCTTTCTTT.

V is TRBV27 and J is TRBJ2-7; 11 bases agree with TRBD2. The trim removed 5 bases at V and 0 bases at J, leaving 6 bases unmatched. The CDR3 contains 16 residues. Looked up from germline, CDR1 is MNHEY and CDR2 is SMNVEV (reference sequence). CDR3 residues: CASSAPGTSGSYEQYF. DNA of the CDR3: TGTGCCAGCAGTGCCCCAGGGACTAGCGGCTCCTACGAGCAGTACTTC.

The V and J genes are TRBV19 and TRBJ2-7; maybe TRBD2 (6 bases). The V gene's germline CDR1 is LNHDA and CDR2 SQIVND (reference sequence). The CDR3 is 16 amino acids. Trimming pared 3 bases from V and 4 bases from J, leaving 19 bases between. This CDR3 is CASSIPGTPRGYEQYF. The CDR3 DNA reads TGTGCCAGTAGTATTCCGGGGACTCCTCGAGGGTACGAGCAGTACTTC.

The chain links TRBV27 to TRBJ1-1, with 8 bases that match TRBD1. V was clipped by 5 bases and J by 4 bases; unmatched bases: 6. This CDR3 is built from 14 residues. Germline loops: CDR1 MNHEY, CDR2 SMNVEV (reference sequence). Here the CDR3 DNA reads TGTGCCAGCAGTATTCAGGGGGCGCGCACTGAAGCTTTCTTT. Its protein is CASSIQGARTEAFF.

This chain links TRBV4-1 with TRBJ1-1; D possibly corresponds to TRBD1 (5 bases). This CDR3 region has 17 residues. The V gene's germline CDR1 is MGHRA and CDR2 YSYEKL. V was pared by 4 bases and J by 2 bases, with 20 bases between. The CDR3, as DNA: TGCGCCAGCAGCCCCTTAGGGGTCGCCTCCCTCAACACTGAAGCTTTCTTT. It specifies CASSPLGVASLNTEAFF.

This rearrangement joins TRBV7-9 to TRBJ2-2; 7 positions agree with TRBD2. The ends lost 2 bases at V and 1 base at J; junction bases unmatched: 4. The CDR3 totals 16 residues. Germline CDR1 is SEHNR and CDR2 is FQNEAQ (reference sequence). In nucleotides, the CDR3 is TGTGCCAGCAGCTTACTCAGCGGGATGAACACCGGGGAGCTGTTTTTT. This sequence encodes CASSLLSGMNTGELFF.

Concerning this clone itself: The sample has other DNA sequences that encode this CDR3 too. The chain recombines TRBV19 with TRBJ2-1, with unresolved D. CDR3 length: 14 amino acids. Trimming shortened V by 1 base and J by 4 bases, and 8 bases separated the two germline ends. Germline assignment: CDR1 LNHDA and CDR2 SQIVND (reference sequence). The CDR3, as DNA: TGTGCCAGTAGTATAGCAGCCGGGTACAATGAGCAGTTCTTC. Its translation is CASSIAAGYNEQFF.

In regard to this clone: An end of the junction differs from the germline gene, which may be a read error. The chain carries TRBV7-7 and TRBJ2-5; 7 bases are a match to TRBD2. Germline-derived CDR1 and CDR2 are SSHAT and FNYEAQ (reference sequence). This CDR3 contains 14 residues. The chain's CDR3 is CASSLRLAVTTQYF. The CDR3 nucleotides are TGTGCTAGCAGCTTACGGCTAGCGGTAACAACCCAGTACTTC.

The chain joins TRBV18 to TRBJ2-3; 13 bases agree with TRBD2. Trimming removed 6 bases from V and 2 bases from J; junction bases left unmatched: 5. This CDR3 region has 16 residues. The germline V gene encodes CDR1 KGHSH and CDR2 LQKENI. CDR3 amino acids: CASSLGLAGVTDTQYF. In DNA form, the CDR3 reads TGTGCCAGCTCGCTCGGACTAGCGGGGGTCACAGATACGCAGTATTTT.

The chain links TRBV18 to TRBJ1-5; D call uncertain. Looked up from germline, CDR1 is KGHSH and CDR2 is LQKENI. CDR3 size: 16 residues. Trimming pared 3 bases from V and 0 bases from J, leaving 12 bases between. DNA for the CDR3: TGTGCCAGCTCACCTCGACCCGGGGATAGCAATCAGCCCCAGCATTTT. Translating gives CASSPRPGDSNQPQHF.

The CDR3 nucleotides are TGTGCCTGGAGAGAGGACAGGGCGCGGGGCTACACCTTC. This gives the protein CAWREDRARGYTF. This sequence joins TRBV30 and TRBJ1-2, with 8 nucleotides matching TRBD1. V lost 3 bases and J lost 8; bases outside the gene matches: 8. Germline loops: CDR1 GTSNPN, CDR2 SVGIG (reference sequence). The CDR3 has 13 residues.

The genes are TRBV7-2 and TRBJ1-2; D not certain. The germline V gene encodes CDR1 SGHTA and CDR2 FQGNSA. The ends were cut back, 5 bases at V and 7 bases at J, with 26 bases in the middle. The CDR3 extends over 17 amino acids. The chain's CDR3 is CASSLEAPGSSVVGYTF. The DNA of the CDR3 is TGTGCCAGCAGCCTAGAAGCACCGGGATCCTCGGTGGTTGGCTACACCTTC. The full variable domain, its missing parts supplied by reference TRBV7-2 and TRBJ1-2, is GAGVSQSPSNKVTEKGKDVELRCDPISGHTALYWYRQSLGQGLEFLIYFQGNSAPDKSGLPSDRFSAERTGGSVSTLTIQRTQQEDSAVYLCASSLEAPGSSVVGYTFGSGTRLTVV.

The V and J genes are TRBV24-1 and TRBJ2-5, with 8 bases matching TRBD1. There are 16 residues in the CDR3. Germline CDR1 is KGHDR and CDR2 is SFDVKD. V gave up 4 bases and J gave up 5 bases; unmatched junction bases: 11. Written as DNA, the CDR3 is TGTGCCACCAGTGAGCCCTTCCAGGGGGCTGGGGAGACCCAGTACTTC. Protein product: CATSEPFQGAGETQYF.